This TCR beta chain comes out of a study of OX40 agonist ivuxolimab in advanced cancers. The data were produced by immunoSEQ multiplex PCR, yet TCRdb's version contains in-frame clones alone and is incomplete. The sample yields more than 15,000 clones, 75% to 95% seen once. Germline lookup yields CDR1 LGHNA and CDR2 YNFKEQ. Trimming pared 0 bases from V and 1 base from J, leaving 6 bases between. The CDR3 length is 15 residues. The V gene is TRBV4-2, the J gene TRBJ2-2, with TRBD1 as a possible D gene (6 bases). The receptor's source is an adult with an advanced solid tumor such as melanoma, head and neck, liver or kidney cancer. The starting material was CD4+ or CD8+ T cells sorted from blood, obtained in a trial of the OX40 agonist ivuxolimab. The DNA of the CDR3 is TGTGCCAGCAGCCAAGACAGGGGGAACACCGGGGAGCTGTTTTTT. It is translated as CASSQDRGNTGELFF.